The 2 T cell receptor beta chains below come from one sample, sequenced in a study of T cells in Graves' hyperthyroidism and ophthalmopathy. The investigators amplified TCR beta CDR3 regions from RNA transcripts. A first-round RT-PCR of the TCR CDR3 used the HTBI primer set. TCRdb fed the multiplex PCR reads into MiXCR, producing one record per CDR3 protein. The sample has some 440,000 distinct CDR3 sequences; around 16% are singletons. What was sequenced was blood. The receptor source for this set is a young woman with Graves' hyperthyroidism.

The chain couples TRBV6-1 to TRBJ1-5, with D possibly being TRBD1 (5 bases). The V and J ends lost 9 bases and 3 bases respectively, with 18 bases between them. There are 15 residues in the CDR3. The germline CDR1 and CDR2 sequences are MNHNS and SASEGT. Here the CDR3 DNA reads TGTGCCAGTGCAGGGAGGTCAGTTCCCAATCAGCCCCAGCATTTT. Residues: CASAGRSVPNQPQHF.

This clonotype was seen a few times. The chain links TRBV5-1 to TRBJ2-3; tentatively, D is TRBD1 or TRBD2 (6 bases each). This CDR3 has 13 residues. Germline CDR1 and CDR2: SGHRS and YFSETQ. V dropped 9 bases and J dropped 0 bases, with 11 bases sitting between them. CDR3 sequence (DNA): TGCGCCACCGGGGGCGGGAGCACAGATACGCAGTATTTT. This translates into CATGGGSTDTQYF.